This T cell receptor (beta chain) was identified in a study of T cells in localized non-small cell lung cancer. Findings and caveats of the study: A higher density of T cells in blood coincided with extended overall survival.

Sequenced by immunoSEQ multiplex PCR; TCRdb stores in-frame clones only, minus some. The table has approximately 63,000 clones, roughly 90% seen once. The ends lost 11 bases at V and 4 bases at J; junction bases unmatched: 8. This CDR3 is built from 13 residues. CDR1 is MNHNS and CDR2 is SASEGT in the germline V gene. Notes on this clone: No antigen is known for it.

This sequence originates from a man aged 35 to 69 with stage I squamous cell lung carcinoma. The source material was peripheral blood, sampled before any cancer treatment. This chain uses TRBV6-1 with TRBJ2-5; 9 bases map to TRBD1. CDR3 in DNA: TGTGCCTGCGGAGTACAGGGGGCAGAGACCCAGTACTTC. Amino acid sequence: CACGVQGAETQYF.